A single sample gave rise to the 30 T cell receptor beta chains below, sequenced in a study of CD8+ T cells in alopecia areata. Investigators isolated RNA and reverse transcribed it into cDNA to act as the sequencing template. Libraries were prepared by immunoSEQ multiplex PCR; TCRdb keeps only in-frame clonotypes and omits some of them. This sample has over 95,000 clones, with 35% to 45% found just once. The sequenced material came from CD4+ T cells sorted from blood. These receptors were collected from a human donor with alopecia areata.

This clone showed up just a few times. DNA for the CDR3: TGCGCCAGCCGAACTAGCGGGAGGTACAATGAGCAGTTCTTC. Translation: CASRTSGRYNEQFF. The chain joins TRBV5-1 to TRBJ2-1; 12 bases are a match to TRBD2. The germline CDR1 and CDR2 sequences are SGHRS and YFSETQ. V lost 7 bases, J lost 4 bases, and 3 bases stayed unmatched. This CDR3 has 14 amino acids.

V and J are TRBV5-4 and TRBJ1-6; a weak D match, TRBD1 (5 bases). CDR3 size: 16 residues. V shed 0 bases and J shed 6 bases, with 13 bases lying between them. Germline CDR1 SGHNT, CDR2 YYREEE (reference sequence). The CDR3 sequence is CASSLAQGPSNSPLHF. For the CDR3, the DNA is TGTGCCAGCAGCTTGGCCCAGGGTCCAAGTAATTCACCCCTCCACTTT.

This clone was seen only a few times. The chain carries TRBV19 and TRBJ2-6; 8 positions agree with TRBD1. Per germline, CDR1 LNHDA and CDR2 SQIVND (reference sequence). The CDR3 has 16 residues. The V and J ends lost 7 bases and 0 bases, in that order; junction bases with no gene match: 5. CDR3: CASTGQVISGANVLTF. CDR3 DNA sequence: TGTGCCAGTACGGGACAGGTTATCTCTGGGGCCAACGTCCTGACTTTC.

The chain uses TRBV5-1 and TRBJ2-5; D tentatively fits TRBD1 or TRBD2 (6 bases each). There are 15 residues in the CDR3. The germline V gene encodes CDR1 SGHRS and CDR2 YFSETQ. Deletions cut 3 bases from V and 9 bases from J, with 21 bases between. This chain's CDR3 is CASSWASGAEHPQYF. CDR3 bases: TGCGCCAGCAGCTGGGCCTCGGGGGCCGAGCACCCCCAGTACTTC.

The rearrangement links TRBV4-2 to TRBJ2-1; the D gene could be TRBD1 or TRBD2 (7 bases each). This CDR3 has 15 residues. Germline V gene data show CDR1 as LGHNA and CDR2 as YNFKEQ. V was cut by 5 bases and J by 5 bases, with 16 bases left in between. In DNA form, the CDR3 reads TGTGCCAGCAGCACGCGACAGGGAGGGGACAATGAGCAGTTCTTC. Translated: CASSTRQGGDNEQFF.

CDR3 region: CASRAGVSGANVLTF. The CDR3 DNA sequence: TGCGCCAGCAGAGCCGGCGTCTCTGGGGCCAACGTCCTGACTTTC. The genes are TRBV5-1 and TRBJ2-6; unclear D gene. In germline, CDR1 is SGHRS, CDR2 YFSETQ. V lost 5 bases, J lost 0 bases, and 9 bases lay in between. This CDR3 has 15 residues.

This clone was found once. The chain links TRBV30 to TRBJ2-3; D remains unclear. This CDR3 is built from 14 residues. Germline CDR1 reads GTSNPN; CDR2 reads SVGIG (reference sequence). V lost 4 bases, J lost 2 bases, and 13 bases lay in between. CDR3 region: CAWKGIIHTDTQYF. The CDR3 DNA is TGTGCCTGGAAGGGAATCATACACACAGATACGCAGTATTTT.

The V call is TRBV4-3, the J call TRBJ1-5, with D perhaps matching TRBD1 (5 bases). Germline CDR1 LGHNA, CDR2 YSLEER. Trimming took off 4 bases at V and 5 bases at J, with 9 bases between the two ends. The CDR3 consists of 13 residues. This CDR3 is CASSLRVDQPQHF. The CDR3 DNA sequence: TGCGCCAGCAGCCTCAGGGTAGATCAGCCCCAGCATTTT.

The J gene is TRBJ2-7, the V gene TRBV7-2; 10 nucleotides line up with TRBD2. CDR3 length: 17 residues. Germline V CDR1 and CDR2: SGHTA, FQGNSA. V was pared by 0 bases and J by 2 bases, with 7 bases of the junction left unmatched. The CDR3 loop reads CASSLAAASGGPYEQYF. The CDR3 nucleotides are TGTGCCAGCAGCTTAGCCGCCGCTAGCGGGGGACCCTACGAGCAGTACTTC.

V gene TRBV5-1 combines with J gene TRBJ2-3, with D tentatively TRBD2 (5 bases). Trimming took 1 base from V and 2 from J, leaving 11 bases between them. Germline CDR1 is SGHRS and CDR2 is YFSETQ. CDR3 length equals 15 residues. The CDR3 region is CASSLILDLTDTQYF. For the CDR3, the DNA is TGCGCCAGCAGCTTGATACTAGACCTCACAGATACGCAGTATTTT.

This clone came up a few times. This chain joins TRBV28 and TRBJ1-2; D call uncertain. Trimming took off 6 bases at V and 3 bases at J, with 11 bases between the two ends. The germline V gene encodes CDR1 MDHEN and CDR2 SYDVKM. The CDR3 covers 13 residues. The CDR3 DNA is TGTGCCAGCAGCGGGGTAACTGACTATGGCTACACCTTC. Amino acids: CASSGVTDYGYTF.

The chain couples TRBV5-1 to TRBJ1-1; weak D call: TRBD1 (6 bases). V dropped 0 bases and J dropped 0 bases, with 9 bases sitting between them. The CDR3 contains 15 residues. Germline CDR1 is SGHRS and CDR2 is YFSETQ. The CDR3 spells CASSLAAGVNTEAFF. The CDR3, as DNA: TGCGCCAGCAGCTTGGCGGCAGGGGTGAACACTGAAGCTTTCTTT.

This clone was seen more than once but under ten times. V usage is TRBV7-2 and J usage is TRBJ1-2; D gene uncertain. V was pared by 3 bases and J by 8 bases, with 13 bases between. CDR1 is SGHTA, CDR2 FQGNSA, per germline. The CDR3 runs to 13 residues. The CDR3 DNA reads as TGTGCCAGCAGCTTTCGCCAATTGGAGGGCTACACCTTC. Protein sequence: CASSFRQLEGYTF.

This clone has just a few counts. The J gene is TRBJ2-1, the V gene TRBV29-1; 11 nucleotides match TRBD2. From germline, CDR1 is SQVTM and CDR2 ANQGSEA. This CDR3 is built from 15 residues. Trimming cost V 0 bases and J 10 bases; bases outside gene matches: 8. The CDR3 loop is CSVEDWASGRREQFF. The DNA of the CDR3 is TGCAGCGTTGAAGATTGGGCTAGCGGGAGGCGCGAGCAGTTCTTC.

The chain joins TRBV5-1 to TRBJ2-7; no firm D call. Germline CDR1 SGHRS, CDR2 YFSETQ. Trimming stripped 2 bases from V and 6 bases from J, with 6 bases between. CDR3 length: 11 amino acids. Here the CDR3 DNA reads TGCGCCAGCAGCTTCGGCGGCGAGCAGTACTTC. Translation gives CASSFGGEQYF.

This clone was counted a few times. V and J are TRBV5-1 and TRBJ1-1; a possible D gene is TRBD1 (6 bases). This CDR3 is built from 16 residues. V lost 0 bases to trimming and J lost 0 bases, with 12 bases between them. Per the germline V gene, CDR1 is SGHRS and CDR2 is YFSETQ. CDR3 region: CASSLARQALNTEAFF. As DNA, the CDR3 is TGCGCCAGCAGCTTGGCCCGACAGGCCTTGAACACTGAAGCTTTCTTT. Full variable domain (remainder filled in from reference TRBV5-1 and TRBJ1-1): KAGVTQTPRYLIKTRGQQVTLSCSPISGHRSVSWYQQTPGQGLQFLFEYFSETQRNKGNFPGRFSGRQFSNSRSEMNVSTLELGDSALYLCASSLARQALNTEAFFGQGTRLTVV.

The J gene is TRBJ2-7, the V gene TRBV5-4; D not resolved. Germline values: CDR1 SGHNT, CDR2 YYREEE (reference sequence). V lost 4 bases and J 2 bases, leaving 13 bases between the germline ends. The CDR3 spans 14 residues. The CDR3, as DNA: TGTGCCAGCAGCCAGATAGGGCAACCCTACGAGCAGTACTTC. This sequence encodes CASSQIGQPYEQYF.

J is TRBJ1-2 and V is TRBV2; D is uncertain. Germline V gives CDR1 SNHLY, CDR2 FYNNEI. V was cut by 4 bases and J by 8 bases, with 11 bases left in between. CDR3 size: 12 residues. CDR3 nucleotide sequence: TGTGCCAGCAGTGTTGGAGGATACGGCTACACCTTC. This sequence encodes CASSVGGYGYTF. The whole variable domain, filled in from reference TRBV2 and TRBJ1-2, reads EPEVTQTPSHQVTQMGQEVILRCVPISNHLYFYWYRQILGQKVEFLVSFYNNEISEKSEIFDDQFSVERPDGSNFTLKIRSTKLEDSAMYFCASSVGGYGYTFGSGTRLTVV.

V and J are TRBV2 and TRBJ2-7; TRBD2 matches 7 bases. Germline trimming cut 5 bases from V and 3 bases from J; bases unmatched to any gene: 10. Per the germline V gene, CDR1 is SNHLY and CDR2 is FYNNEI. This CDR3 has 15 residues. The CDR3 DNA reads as TGTGCCAGCAGTTCCCGACTAGCCCGGGGCTACGAGCAGTACTTC. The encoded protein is CASSSRLARGYEQYF.

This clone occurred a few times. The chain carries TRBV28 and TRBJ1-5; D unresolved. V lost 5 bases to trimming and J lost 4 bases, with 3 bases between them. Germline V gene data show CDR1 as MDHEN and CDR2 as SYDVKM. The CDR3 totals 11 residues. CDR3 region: CASSRNQPQHF. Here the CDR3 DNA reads TGTGCCAGCAGTCGAAATCAGCCCCAGCATTTT.

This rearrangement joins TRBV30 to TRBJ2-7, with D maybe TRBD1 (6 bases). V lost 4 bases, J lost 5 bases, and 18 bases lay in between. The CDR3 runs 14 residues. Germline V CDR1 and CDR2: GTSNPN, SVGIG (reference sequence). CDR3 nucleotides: TGTGCCTGGACCCCCGGACAGACGCCCCACGAGCAGTACTTC. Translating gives CAWTPGQTPHEQYF.

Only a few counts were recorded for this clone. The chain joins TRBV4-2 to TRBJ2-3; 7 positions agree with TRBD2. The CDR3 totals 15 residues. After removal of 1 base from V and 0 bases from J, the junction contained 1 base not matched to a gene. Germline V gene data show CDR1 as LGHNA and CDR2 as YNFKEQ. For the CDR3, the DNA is TGTGCCAGCAGCCAAGCGCGGGGGAGCACAGATACGCAGTATTTT. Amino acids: CASSQARGSTDTQYF.

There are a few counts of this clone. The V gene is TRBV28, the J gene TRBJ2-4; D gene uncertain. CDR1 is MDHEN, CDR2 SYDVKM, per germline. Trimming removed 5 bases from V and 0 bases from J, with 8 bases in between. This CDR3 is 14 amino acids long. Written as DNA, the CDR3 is TGTGCCAGCAGTGGTGCGGTAGCCAAAAACATTCAGTACTTC. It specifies CASSGAVAKNIQYF.

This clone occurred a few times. The CDR3 DNA reads as TGTGCCAGCAGCTTAGTACAGGGGGTCTACGAGCAGTACTTC. It specifies CASSLVQGVYEQYF. The chain employs TRBV7-9 and TRBJ2-7; 8 bases line up with TRBD1. The CDR3 totals 14 residues. Germline V CDR1 and CDR2: SEHNR, FQNEAQ (reference sequence). The V segment lost 1 base and the J segment 3 bases; nucleotides outside the gene matches: 2.

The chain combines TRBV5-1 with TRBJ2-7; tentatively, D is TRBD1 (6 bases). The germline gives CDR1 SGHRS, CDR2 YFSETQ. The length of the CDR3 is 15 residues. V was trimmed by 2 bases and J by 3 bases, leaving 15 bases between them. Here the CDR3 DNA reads TGCGCCAGCAGCTTCCGGGACAAGAAGGACTACGAGCAGTACTTC. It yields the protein CASSFRDKKDYEQYF. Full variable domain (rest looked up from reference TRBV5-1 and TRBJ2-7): KAGVTQTPRYLIKTRGQQVTLSCSPISGHRSVSWYQQTPGQGLQFLFEYFSETQRNKGNFPGRFSGRQFSNSRSEMNVSTLELGDSALYLCASSFRDKKDYEQYFGPGTRLTVT.

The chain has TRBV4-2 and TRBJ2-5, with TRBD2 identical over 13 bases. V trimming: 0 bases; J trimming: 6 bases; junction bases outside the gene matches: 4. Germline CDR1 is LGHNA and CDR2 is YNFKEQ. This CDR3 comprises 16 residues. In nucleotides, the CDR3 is TGTGCCAGCAGCCAAGAGACTAGCGGGGGGCTTCAGACCCAGTACTTC. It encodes CASSQETSGGLQTQYF.

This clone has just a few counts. The CDR3 protein is CASSGTVRGGELFF. CDR3 bases: TGTGCCAGCAGCGGGACGGTCCGTGGCGGGGAGCTGTTTTTT. The chain has TRBV7-8 and TRBJ2-2; D might be TRBD1 or TRBD2, each matching 5 bases. The CDR3 spans 14 residues. V shed 5 bases and J shed 7 bases, with 14 bases lying between them. Germline loops: CDR1 SGHVS, CDR2 FQNEAQ.

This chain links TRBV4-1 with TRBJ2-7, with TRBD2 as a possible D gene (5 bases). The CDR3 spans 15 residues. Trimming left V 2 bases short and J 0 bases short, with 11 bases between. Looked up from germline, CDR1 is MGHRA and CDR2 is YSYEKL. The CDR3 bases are TGCGCCAGCAGCCAACTTGCAGCGGTCTCCTACGAGCAGTACTTC. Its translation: CASSQLAAVSYEQYF.

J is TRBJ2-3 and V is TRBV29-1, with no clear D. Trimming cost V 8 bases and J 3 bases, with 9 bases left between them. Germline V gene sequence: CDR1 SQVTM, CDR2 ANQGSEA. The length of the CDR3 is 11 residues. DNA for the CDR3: TGCAGCACTGAAATGACAGATACGCAGTATTTT. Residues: CSTEMTDTQYF.

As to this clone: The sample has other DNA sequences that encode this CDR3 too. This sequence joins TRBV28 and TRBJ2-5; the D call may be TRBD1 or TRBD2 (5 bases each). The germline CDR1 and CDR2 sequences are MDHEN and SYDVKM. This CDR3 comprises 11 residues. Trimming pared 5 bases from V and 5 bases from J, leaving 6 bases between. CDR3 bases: TGTGCCAGCAGTCGGGGCGAGACCCAGTACTTC. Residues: CASSRGETQYF.